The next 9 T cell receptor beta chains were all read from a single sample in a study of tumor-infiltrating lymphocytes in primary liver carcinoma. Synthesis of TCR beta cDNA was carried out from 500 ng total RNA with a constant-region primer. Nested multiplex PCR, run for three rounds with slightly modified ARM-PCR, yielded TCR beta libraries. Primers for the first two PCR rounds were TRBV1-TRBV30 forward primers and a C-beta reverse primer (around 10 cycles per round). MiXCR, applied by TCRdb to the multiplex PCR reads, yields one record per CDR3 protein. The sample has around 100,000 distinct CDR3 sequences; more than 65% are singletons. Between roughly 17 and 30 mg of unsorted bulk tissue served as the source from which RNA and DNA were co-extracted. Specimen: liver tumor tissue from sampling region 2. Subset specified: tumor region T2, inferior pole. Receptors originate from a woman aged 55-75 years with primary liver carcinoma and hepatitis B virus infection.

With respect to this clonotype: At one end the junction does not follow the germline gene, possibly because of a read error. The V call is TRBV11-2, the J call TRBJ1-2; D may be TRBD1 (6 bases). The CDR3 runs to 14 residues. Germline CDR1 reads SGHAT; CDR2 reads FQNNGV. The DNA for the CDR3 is TGTACCAGCAGCGTGGACAGTGTCATCTATGACTACACCTTC. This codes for CTSSVDSVIYDYTF.

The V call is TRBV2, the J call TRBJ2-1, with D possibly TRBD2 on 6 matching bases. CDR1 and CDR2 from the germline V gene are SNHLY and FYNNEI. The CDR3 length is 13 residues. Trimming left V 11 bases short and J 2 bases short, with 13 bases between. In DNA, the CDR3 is TGTGCCGTGCGAAGCGGGCCCTACAATGAGCAGTTCTTC. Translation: CAVRSGPYNEQFF.

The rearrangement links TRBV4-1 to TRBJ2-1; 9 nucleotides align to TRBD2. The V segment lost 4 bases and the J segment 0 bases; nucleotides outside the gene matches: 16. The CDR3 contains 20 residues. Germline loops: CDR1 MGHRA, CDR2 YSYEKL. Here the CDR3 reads CASSPTPGTSFERSYNEQFF. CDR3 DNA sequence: TGCGCCAGCAGCCCAACTCCCGGGACTAGCTTCGAGCGCTCCTACAATGAGCAGTTCTTC.

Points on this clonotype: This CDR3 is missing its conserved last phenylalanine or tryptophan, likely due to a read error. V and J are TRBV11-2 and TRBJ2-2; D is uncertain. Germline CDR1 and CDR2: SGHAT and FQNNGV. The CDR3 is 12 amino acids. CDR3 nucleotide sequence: TGTGCCAGAAGCTTTTGGGGCGGGGAGCTGTTTTCT. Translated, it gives CARSFWGGELFS.

DNA of the CDR3: TGTGCCAGCAGTTATAGGGCAGTGGGACGAAGCACAGATACGCAGTATTTT. It codes for CASSYRAVGRSTDTQYF. The V gene is TRBV6-6, the J gene TRBJ2-3; D may be TRBD1 or TRBD2 (5 bases each). The CDR3 totals 17 residues. Germline CDR1 and CDR2: MNHNY and SVGAGI (reference sequence). Trimming shortened V by 3 bases and J by 0 bases, and 16 bases separated the two germline ends.

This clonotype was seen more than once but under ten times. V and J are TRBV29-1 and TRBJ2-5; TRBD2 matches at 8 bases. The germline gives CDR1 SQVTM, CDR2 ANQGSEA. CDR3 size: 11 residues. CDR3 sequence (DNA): TGCACTGTTGAGGGACTAGGGGCCCAGTACTTC. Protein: CTVEGLGAQYF.

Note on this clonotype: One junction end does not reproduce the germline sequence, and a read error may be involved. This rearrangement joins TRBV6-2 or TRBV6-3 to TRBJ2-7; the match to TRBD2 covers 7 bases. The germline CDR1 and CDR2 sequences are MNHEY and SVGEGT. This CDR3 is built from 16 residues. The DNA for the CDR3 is TGTGCCAGCAGTTACCTGCGACAGAGGAGCGGGATGGAGCAGCACTTC. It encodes CASSYLRQRSGMEQHF.

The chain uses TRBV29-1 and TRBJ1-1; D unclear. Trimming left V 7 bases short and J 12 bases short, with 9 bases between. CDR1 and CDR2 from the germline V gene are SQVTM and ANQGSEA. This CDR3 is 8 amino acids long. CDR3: CSAGKTFF. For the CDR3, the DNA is TGCAGCGCAGGAAAAACTTTCTTT. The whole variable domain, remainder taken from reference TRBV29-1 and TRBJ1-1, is SAVISQKPSRDICQRGTSLTIQCQVDSQVTMMFWYRQQPGQSLTLIATANQGSEATYESGFVIDKFPISRPNLTFSTLTVSNMSPEDSSIYLCSAGKTFFGQGTRLTVV.

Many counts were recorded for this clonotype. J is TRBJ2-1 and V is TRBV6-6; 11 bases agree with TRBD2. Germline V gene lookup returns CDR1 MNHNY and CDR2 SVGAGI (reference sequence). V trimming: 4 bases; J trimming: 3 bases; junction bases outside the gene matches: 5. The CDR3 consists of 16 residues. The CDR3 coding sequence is TGTGCCAGCAGTTCCCACGGGACTAGCGGCTACAATGAGCAGTTCTTC. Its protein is CASSSHGTSGYNEQFF.